The 18 T cell receptor beta chains below come from one sample, sequenced in a study of blood T cell repertoires in COVID-19. Profiled with immunoSEQ multiplex PCR; TCRdb holds only in-frame clones, not every one. This table holds just over 300,000 clones, 80% to 90% found once. The sample was PBMCs or T cells enriched from blood (not recorded which). The receptors come from a man aged 25 to 40 who had recovered from COVID-19.

The chain combines TRBV10-3 with TRBJ2-1, with 11 bases that match TRBD2. This CDR3 is built from 18 residues. Germline CDR1 reads ENHRY; CDR2 reads SYGVKD. Trimming cost V 2 bases and J 5 bases; bases outside gene matches: 11. The CDR3 nucleotides are TGTGCCATCAGTGAGGCGAGGCCCGGGACTAGCGGAGACAATGAGCAGTTCTTC. Residues: CAISEARPGTSGDNEQFF.

The rearrangement uses TRBV18 and TRBJ1-4, with 7 positions matching TRBD1. CDR1 is KGHSH and CDR2 is LQKENI in the germline V gene. The CDR3 spans 14 residues. With 3 bases clipped from V and 2 bases from J, the junction kept 0 bases outside the gene matches. CDR3 nucleotide sequence: TGTGCCAGCTCACCGGGACAGACTAATGAAAAACTGTTTTTT. Translated, it gives CASSPGQTNEKLFF.

The V gene is TRBV28, the J gene TRBJ2-5; TRBD2 is a possible D gene (6 bases). V was cut by 4 bases and J by 1 base, with 13 bases left in between. The CDR3 is 15 residues long. Germline assignment: CDR1 MDHEN and CDR2 SYDVKM. The CDR3 DNA follows: TGTGCCAGCAGTTCCCCTTCCGGGAGCCAAGAGACCCAGTACTTC. Protein product: CASSSPSGSQETQYF.

V gene TRBV24-1 combines with J gene TRBJ2-3, with TRBD1 matching 10 bases. Trimming removed 10 bases from V and 1 base from J; junction bases left unmatched: 10. This CDR3 is built from 16 residues. CDR1 and CDR2 (germline): KGHDR, SFDVKD. CDR3: CATEGQGVDGTDTQYF. The CDR3 DNA reads TGTGCCACTGAAGGACAGGGGGTGGACGGCACAGATACGCAGTATTTT.

V is TRBV28 and J is TRBJ1-5; 12 nucleotides align to TRBD1. The CDR3 runs to 16 residues. The germline CDR1 and CDR2 sequences are MDHEN and SYDVKM. The trim removed 5 bases at V and 6 bases at J, leaving 8 bases unmatched. CDR3 sequence reads: CASSPGQGARVQPQHF. For the CDR3, the DNA is TGTGCCAGCAGTCCGGGACAGGGGGCGCGGGTTCAGCCCCAGCATTTT.

The V gene is TRBV27, the J gene TRBJ1-3, with no clear D. V lost 3 bases and J lost 2, with 5 bases in between. The length of the CDR3 is 13 residues. Germline V gives CDR1 MNHEY, CDR2 SMNVEV (reference sequence). CDR3 sequence: CASSFTTGNTIYF. CDR3 coding DNA: TGTGCCAGCAGTTTCACTACTGGAAACACCATATATTTT.

There are many counts of this clone. This chain connects TRBV28 to TRBJ2-7; D possibly corresponds to TRBD1 (5 bases). Germline CDR1 and CDR2: MDHEN and SYDVKM. The V end lost 1 base, the J end lost 0 bases, and 19 bases lay between the germline ends. This CDR3 comprises 18 residues. The DNA for the CDR3 is TGTGCCAGCAGTTTATCCCAGGGATACAGCCATAACTCCTACGAGCAGTACTTC. It codes for CASSLSQGYSHNSYEQYF.

The V and J genes are TRBV12-3 or TRBV12-4 and TRBJ2-1, with D possibly matching TRBD1 (5 bases). V lost 6 bases to trimming and J lost 11 bases, with 17 bases between them. This CDR3 is 13 amino acids long. The CDR3 region has the DNA TGTGCCAGCAGCCTTTATTCAGGGCCAAAGCAGTTCTTC. It codes for CASSLYSGPKQFF.

The CDR3 spells CASSGGGPSWSYGYTF. Written as DNA, the CDR3 is TGTGCCAGCAGTGGTGGGGGCCCTTCGTGGAGCTATGGCTACACCTTC. This chain uses TRBV2 with TRBJ1-2; maybe TRBD1 (6 bases). V gave up 4 bases and J gave up 4 bases, with 19 bases separating them. Germline CDR1 is SNHLY and CDR2 is FYNNEI. This CDR3 spans 16 amino acids.

With respect to this clone: Other DNA sequences in the same sample also yield this CDR3. J is TRBJ2-7 and V is TRBV19; D unclear. The V and J ends lost 3 bases and 0 bases respectively, with 9 bases between them. Germline V lookup: CDR1 LNHDA, CDR2 SQIVND (reference sequence). The CDR3 is made up of 14 amino acids. For the CDR3, the DNA is TGTGCCAGTAGTATCCTTGGCGGCTCCTACGAGCAGTACTTC. Protein product: CASSILGGSYEQYF.

The rearrangement joins TRBV5-1 to TRBJ1-3; TRBD1 matches at 9 bases. The CDR3 has 16 residues. Germline V gene sequence: CDR1 SGHRS, CDR2 YFSETQ. J lost 0 bases, V lost 0 bases, and 1 base had no gene match. The CDR3 bases are TGCGCCAGCAGCTTGGGGGACAGGGACTCTGGAAACACCATATATTTT. Its protein product is CASSLGDRDSGNTIYF. The variable domain in full, completed from reference TRBV5-1 and TRBJ1-3, reads KAGVTQTPRYLIKTRGQQVTLSCSPISGHRSVSWYQQTPGQGLQFLFEYFSETQRNKGNFPGRFSGRQFSNSRSEMNVSTLELGDSALYLCASSLGDRDSGNTIYFGEGSWLTVV.

In its sample, this clone was seen once. The gene calls are TRBV6-5 and TRBJ1-2; 9 positions agree with TRBD1. V was pared by 5 bases and J by 3 bases, with 4 bases of the junction left unmatched. The CDR3 spans 14 residues. Germline values: CDR1 MNHEY, CDR2 SVGAGI. The CDR3: CASSRDRAYYGYTF. The CDR3 DNA sequence: TGTGCCAGCAGTCGGGACAGGGCTTACTATGGCTACACCTTC.

The V gene is TRBV27, the J gene TRBJ1-1; D might be TRBD1 (6 bases). V lost 5 bases to trimming and J lost 1 base, with 11 bases between them. This CDR3 spans 14 amino acids. The germline CDR1 and CDR2 sequences are MNHEY and SMNVEV (reference sequence). CDR3 sequence reads: CASSPGVANTEAFF. The CDR3 DNA is TGTGCCAGCAGTCCAGGGGTTGCGAACACTGAAGCTTTCTTT.

This chain uses TRBV24-1 with TRBJ1-2; D unclear. Germline assignment: CDR1 KGHDR and CDR2 SFDVKD. V was pared by 2 bases and J by 0 bases, with 3 bases between. The CDR3 has 13 residues. The CDR3 coding sequence is TGTGCCACCAGTGATTCTTCTAACTATGGCTACACCTTC. Its protein is CATSDSSNYGYTF.

This clone was found once. The chain joins TRBV3-1 (or the pseudogene TRBV3-2) to TRBJ1-5; TRBD1 aligns across 9 bases. Trimming removed 0 bases from V and 7 bases from J; junction bases left unmatched: 4. The CDR3 runs to 15 residues. CDR1 is LGHDT, CDR2 YNNKEL, per germline (reference sequence). The CDR3 DNA sequence: TGTGCCAGCAGCCAAGATAGGACAGGGGACCAGCCCCAGCATTTT. Amino acids: CASSQDRTGDQPQHF.

The CDR3, as DNA: TGTGCCAGCAGCTTGAGTCGGAGACGGAGCACCGGGGAGCTGTTTTTT. It yields the protein CASSLSRRRSTGELFF. V usage is TRBV5-4 and J usage is TRBJ2-2; D gene uncertain. This CDR3 contains 16 residues. Trimming took off 1 base at V and 4 bases at J, with 14 bases between the two ends. The germline V gene has CDR1 SGHNT and CDR2 YYREEE (reference sequence).

In its sample, this clone was seen once. CDR3 in amino acids: CASSITPVGLADSYNEQFF. The CDR3 DNA follows: TGTGCCAGTAGTATAACACCCGTGGGACTAGCGGACTCCTACAATGAGCAGTTCTTC. V and J are TRBV19 and TRBJ2-1, with TRBD2 identical over 11 bases. The germline gives CDR1 LNHDA, CDR2 SQIVND (reference sequence). This CDR3 region has 19 residues. J was trimmed by 0 bases and V by 2 bases; bases with no gene match: 9. The whole variable domain, filled in from reference TRBV19 and TRBJ2-1, reads DGGITQSPKYLFRKEGQNVTLSCEQNLNHDAMYWYRQDPGQGLRLIYYSQIVNDFQKGDIAEGYSVSREKKESFPLTVTSAQKNPTAFYLCASSITPVGLADSYNEQFFGPGTRLTVL.

This sequence joins TRBV7-9 and TRBJ2-3; tentatively, D is TRBD2 (5 bases). The V end was cut by 3 bases, the J end by 2 bases, with 12 bases between. The CDR3 spans 15 residues. Germline V gene data show CDR1 as SEHNR and CDR2 as FQNEAQ (reference sequence). CDR3 sequence: CASSFAGGTTDTQYF. The CDR3 bases are TGTGCCAGCAGCTTCGCGGGTGGAACCACAGATACGCAGTATTTT.